One T cell receptor (beta chain) is described in this entry. These data originate in a study of blood T cell repertoires in COVID-19. Study-level background: Donors in the United States, Italy and Spain gave samples during acute or convalescent COVID-19. Sources were T cells, B-cell-depleted T cells, or PBMCs; the material itself was cDNA or gDNA.

This CDR3 has 15 residues. Trimming cost V 3 bases and J 2 bases; bases outside gene matches: 1. Germline loops: CDR1 SGDLS, CDR2 YYNGEE. In the original processing: Counts of nucleated cells, estimated from reference gene primer amplification, were obtained. Produced via immunoSEQ multiplex PCR; TCRdb's table is partial and in-frame only. From that table come the V and J calls and clone size; the DNA was used to work out D and trimming. The repertoire holds 110,000 to 150,000 clones, roughly four fifths seen once, with about 4% in the top ten. Sequencing was done on a sample of peripheral blood. The receptor comes from a woman of 80 years or more with acute or convalescent COVID-19. The V call is TRBV9, the J call TRBJ2-1, with TRBD2 matching over 11 bases. The CDR3 sequence is CASSETSGTYNEQFF. The DNA for the CDR3 is TGTGCCAGCAGCGAGACTAGCGGGACCTACAATGAGCAGTTCTTC.